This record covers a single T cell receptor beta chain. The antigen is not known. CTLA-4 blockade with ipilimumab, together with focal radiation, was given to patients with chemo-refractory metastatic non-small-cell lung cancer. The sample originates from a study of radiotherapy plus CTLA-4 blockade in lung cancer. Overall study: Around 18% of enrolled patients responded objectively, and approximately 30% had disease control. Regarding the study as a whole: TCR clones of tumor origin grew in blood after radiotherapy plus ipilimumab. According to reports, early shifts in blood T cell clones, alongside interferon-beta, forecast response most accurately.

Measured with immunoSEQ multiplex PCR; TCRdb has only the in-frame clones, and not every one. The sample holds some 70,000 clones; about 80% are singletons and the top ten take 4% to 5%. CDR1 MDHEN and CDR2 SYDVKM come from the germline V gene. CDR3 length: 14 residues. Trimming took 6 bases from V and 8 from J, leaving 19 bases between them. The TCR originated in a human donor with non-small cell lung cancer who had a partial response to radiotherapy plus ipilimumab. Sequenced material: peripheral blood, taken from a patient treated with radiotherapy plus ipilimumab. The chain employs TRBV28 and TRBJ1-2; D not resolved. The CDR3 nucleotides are TGTGCCAGCAGCCTACCTGCACGAGCCTTCGGCTACACCTTC. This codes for CASSLPARAFGYTF.